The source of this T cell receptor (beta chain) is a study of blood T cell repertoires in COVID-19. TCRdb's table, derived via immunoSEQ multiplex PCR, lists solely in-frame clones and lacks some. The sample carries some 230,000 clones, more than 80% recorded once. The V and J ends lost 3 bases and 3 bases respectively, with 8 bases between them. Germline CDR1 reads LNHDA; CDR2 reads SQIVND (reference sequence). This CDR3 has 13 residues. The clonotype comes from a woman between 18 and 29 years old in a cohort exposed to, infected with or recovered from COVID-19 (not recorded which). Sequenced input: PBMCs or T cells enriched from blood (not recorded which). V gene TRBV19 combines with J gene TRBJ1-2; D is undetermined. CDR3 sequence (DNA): TGTGCCAGTAGTATCATGCAGGACTATGGCTACACCTTC. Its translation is CASSIMQDYGYTF.